A selection of T cell receptor beta chains follows, all from one sample in a study of cytomegalovirus exposure and HLA in healthy donors. Data came from immunoSEQ multiplex PCR; TCRdb stores just in-frame clones and leaves some out. This sample has approximately 91,000 clones, with roughly 60% found just once. The specimen was PBMCs. The source of these receptors is a human donor in good health. The CDR3 runs from the conserved cysteine through the conserved F or W. D genes are given only for firm matches. Some rows have no size entry. The others give once, few or many, or a class for an expanded clone.

d_call: NA; clone_size: NA; j_call: TRBJ1-1; cdr3_length: 15; v_call: TRBV27; cdr3_aa: CASRRDGQLNTEAFF; cdr3_nt: TGTGCCAGCAGACGAGATGGACAGTTGAACACTGAAGCTTTCTTT
d_call: NA; clone_size: NA; j_call: TRBJ1-2; cdr3_length: 15; v_call: TRBV7-3; cdr3_aa: CASSLFHTGDYGYTF; cdr3_nt: TGTGCCAGCAGCTTATTTCATACGGGGGACTATGGCTACACCTTC
d_call: NA; clone_size: few; j_call: TRBJ1-1; cdr3_length: 14; v_call: TRBV19; cdr3_aa: CASSIGTVNTEAFF; cdr3_nt: TGTGCCAGTAGTATAGGGACAGTGAACACTGAAGCTTTCTTT
d_call: TRBD1; clone_size: NA; j_call: TRBJ2-6; cdr3_length: 18; v_call: TRBV18; cdr3_aa: CASSPPGTVASGANVLTF; cdr3_nt: TGTGCCAGCTCACCACCGGGGACAGTGGCCTCTGGGGCCAACGTCCTGACTTTC
d_call: TRBD1; clone_size: NA; j_call: TRBJ1-6; cdr3_length: 13; v_call: TRBV7-8; cdr3_aa: CAGAGQTNSPLHF; cdr3_nt: TGTGCCGGGGCGGGACAGACGAATTCACCCCTCCACTTT
d_call: NA; clone_size: NA; j_call: TRBJ1-5; cdr3_length: 13; v_call: TRBV6-1; cdr3_aa: CASTSRGNQPQHF; cdr3_nt: TGTGCCAGCACCAGTAGGGGGAATCAGCCCCAGCATTTT
d_call: NA; clone_size: few; j_call: TRBJ1-5; cdr3_length: 15; v_call: TRBV2; cdr3_aa: CASSRGGGENQPQHF; cdr3_nt: TGTGCCAGCAGCCGTGGGGGGGGTGAGAATCAGCCCCAGCATTTT
d_call: NA; clone_size: NA; j_call: TRBJ2-1; cdr3_length: 13; v_call: TRBV5-1; cdr3_aa: CASSFRGYNEQFF; cdr3_nt: TGCGCCAGCAGCTTCCGGGGCTACAATGAGCAGTTCTTC
d_call: NA; clone_size: NA; j_call: TRBJ1-1; cdr3_length: 16; v_call: TRBV7-3; cdr3_aa: CASSSEGSYEEGEAFF; cdr3_nt: TGTGCCAGCAGCTCCGAGGGATCCTATGAGGAGGGTGAAGCTTTCTTT
d_call: NA; clone_size: few; j_call: TRBJ2-5; cdr3_length: 14; v_call: TRBV10-3; cdr3_aa: CAISELEVQETQYF; cdr3_nt: TGTGCCATCAGTGAGTTGGAGGTCCAAGAGACCCAGTACTTC
d_call: NA; clone_size: NA; j_call: TRBJ2-7; cdr3_length: 16; v_call: TRBV21-1; cdr3_aa: CASSSKGRGNSYEQYF; cdr3_nt: TGTGCCAGCAGCTCCAAGGGCAGGGGAAACTCCTACGAGCAGTACTTC
d_call: TRBD2; clone_size: few; j_call: TRBJ2-7; cdr3_length: 19; v_call: TRBV7-9; cdr3_aa: CASEPSPGTSGAWRDEQYF; cdr3_nt: TGTGCCAGCGAACCCTCCCCAGGGACTAGCGGCGCCTGGAGGGACGAGCAGTACTTC
d_call: NA; clone_size: NA; j_call: TRBJ2-1; cdr3_length: 15; v_call: TRBV13; cdr3_aa: CASSRWAGPYNEQFF; cdr3_nt: TGTGCCAGCAGCCGTTGGGCAGGGCCATACAATGAGCAGTTCTTC
d_call: TRBD1; clone_size: NA; j_call: TRBJ1-2; cdr3_length: 12; v_call: TRBV6-5; cdr3_aa: CASTNRGNGYTF; cdr3_nt: TGTGCCAGCACTAACAGGGGGAATGGCTACACCTTC
d_call: TRBD1; clone_size: NA; j_call: TRBJ1-5; cdr3_length: 17; v_call: TRBV5-1; cdr3_aa: CASSLDPQGAAGKPQHF; cdr3_nt: TGCGCCAGCAGCTTGGACCCGCAGGGGGCTGCGGGTAAGCCCCAGCATTTT
d_call: TRBD1; clone_size: NA; j_call: TRBJ1-5; cdr3_length: 15; v_call: TRBV2; cdr3_aa: CASSTTGQGYQPQHF; cdr3_nt: TGTGCCAGCAGTACCACAGGACAGGGATATCAGCCCCAGCATTTT
d_call: NA; clone_size: NA; j_call: TRBJ2-7; cdr3_length: 14; v_call: TRBV5-4; cdr3_aa: CASSLAGSIYEQYF; cdr3_nt: TGTGCCAGCAGCTTGGCAGGCAGCATCTACGAGCAGTACTTC
d_call: NA; clone_size: few; j_call: TRBJ2-1; cdr3_length: 14; v_call: TRBV6-5; cdr3_aa: CASSPRLSENEQFF; cdr3_nt: TGTGCCAGCAGTCCCCGCCTGTCGGAGAATGAGCAGTTCTTC
d_call: NA; clone_size: NA; j_call: TRBJ2-7; cdr3_length: 15; v_call: TRBV9; cdr3_aa: CASSVGDGSSYEQYF; cdr3_nt: TGTGCCAGCAGCGTAGGTGACGGGAGCTCCTACGAGCAGTACTTC
d_call: TRBD1; clone_size: NA; j_call: TRBJ1-2; cdr3_length: 16; v_call: TRBV5-1; cdr3_aa: CASSLDGQGTNYGYTF; cdr3_nt: TGCGCCAGCAGCTTAGACGGACAGGGGACTAACTATGGCTACACCTTC
d_call: NA; clone_size: NA; j_call: TRBJ1-2; cdr3_length: 15; v_call: TRBV29-1; cdr3_aa: CSVVPSRREVYGYTF; cdr3_nt: TGCAGCGTTGTCCCCAGTCGTAGGGAGGTGTATGGCTACACCTTC
d_call: TRBD1; clone_size: NA; j_call: TRBJ2-7; cdr3_length: 16; v_call: TRBV7-9; cdr3_aa: CASSLGSHRGLYEQYF; cdr3_nt: TGTGCCAGCAGCTTAGGATCCCACAGGGGGCTGTACGAGCAGTACTTC
d_call: TRBD1; clone_size: NA; j_call: TRBJ2-5; cdr3_length: 15; v_call: TRBV18; cdr3_aa: CASSGTGRPQETQYF; cdr3_nt: TGTGCCAGCTCAGGGACAGGGCGGCCCCAAGAGACCCAGTACTTC
d_call: TRBD2; clone_size: NA; j_call: TRBJ2-1; cdr3_length: 15; v_call: TRBV6-6; cdr3_aa: CASRPTGGPGNEQFF; cdr3_nt: TGTGCCAGCAGGCCCACGGGGGGGCCCGGTAATGAGCAGTTCTTC
d_call: TRBD1; clone_size: NA; j_call: TRBJ1-4; cdr3_length: 16; v_call: TRBV11-2; cdr3_aa: CASSLGPGQGDEKLFF; cdr3_nt: TGTGCCAGCAGCTTAGGCCCGGGACAGGGGGATGAAAAACTGTTTTTT
d_call: NA; clone_size: NA; j_call: TRBJ1-4; cdr3_length: 14; v_call: TRBV9; cdr3_aa: CASSVRGGGEKLFF; cdr3_nt: TGTGCCAGCAGCGTAAGGGGAGGAGGTGAAAAACTGTTTTTT
d_call: NA; clone_size: NA; j_call: TRBJ1-1; cdr3_length: 13; v_call: TRBV5-1; cdr3_aa: CASSFQGPTEAFF; cdr3_nt: TGCGCCAGCAGCTTTCAGGGGCCCACTGAAGCTTTCTTT
d_call: NA; clone_size: NA; j_call: TRBJ1-2; cdr3_length: 14; v_call: TRBV4-3; cdr3_aa: CASSQSRGPYGYTF; cdr3_nt: TGCGCCAGCAGCCAATCCCGGGGTCCCTATGGCTACACCTTC
d_call: NA; clone_size: few; j_call: TRBJ1-1; cdr3_length: 14; v_call: TRBV7-3; cdr3_aa: CASSLSTANTEAFF; cdr3_nt: TGTGCCAGCAGCTTATCGACAGCGAACACTGAAGCTTTCTTT
d_call: NA; clone_size: NA; j_call: TRBJ1-1; cdr3_length: 13; v_call: TRBV11-3; cdr3_aa: CASSLRGGSEAFF; cdr3_nt: TGTGCCAGCAGCTTGAGGGGCGGGAGTGAAGCTTTCTTT
d_call: NA; clone_size: NA; j_call: TRBJ1-1; cdr3_length: 15; v_call: TRBV18; cdr3_aa: CASSPLHPPGTEAFF; cdr3_nt: TGTGCCAGCTCACCACTCCATCCTCCGGGCACTGAAGCTTTCTTT
d_call: TRBD2; clone_size: few; j_call: TRBJ2-3; cdr3_length: 17; v_call: TRBV7-2; cdr3_aa: CASSRPGTSGGADTQYF; cdr3_nt: TGTGCCAGCAGCCGTCCCGGGACTAGCGGGGGGGCCGATACGCAGTATTTT
d_call: TRBD1; clone_size: NA; j_call: TRBJ2-7; cdr3_length: 15; v_call: TRBV15; cdr3_aa: CATSRGDRGLDEQYF; cdr3_nt: TGTGCCACCAGCAGAGGGGACAGGGGGTTGGACGAGCAGTACTTC
d_call: TRBD1; clone_size: NA; j_call: TRBJ2-1; cdr3_length: 15; v_call: TRBV11-3; cdr3_aa: CASSRDRGRYNEQFF; cdr3_nt: TGTGCCAGCAGCCGGGACAGGGGGCGATACAATGAGCAGTTCTTC
d_call: NA; clone_size: NA; j_call: TRBJ2-7; cdr3_length: 13; v_call: TRBV7-6; cdr3_aa: CASSLAGQYEQYF; cdr3_nt: TGTGCCAGCAGCTTAGCGGGGCAATACGAGCAGTACTTC
d_call: NA; clone_size: NA; j_call: TRBJ1-2; cdr3_length: 13; v_call: TRBV5-1; cdr3_aa: CASSSRSRDGYTF; cdr3_nt: TGCGCCAGCAGCTCAAGATCCCGCGATGGCTACACCTTC
d_call: TRBD1; clone_size: few; j_call: TRBJ1-2; cdr3_length: 12; v_call: TRBV6-5; cdr3_aa: CASTDREFGYTF; cdr3_nt: TGTGCCAGCACCGACAGGGAATTTGGCTACACCTTC
d_call: NA; clone_size: NA; j_call: TRBJ2-6; cdr3_length: 17; v_call: TRBV27; cdr3_aa: CASSPPQGRTGANVLTF; cdr3_nt: TGTGCCAGCAGCCCCCCACAGGGTCGAACTGGGGCCAACGTCCTGACTTTC
d_call: NA; clone_size: once; j_call: TRBJ1-5; cdr3_length: 12; v_call: TRBV13; cdr3_aa: CASSTRDQPQHF; cdr3_nt: TGTGCCAGCAGCACCAGGGATCAGCCCCAGCATTTT
d_call: TRBD1; clone_size: few; j_call: TRBJ2-7; cdr3_length: 14; v_call: TRBV16; cdr3_aa: CASSLGQGPAEQYF; cdr3_nt: TGTGCCAGCAGCCTAGGACAGGGACCCGCCGAGCAGTACTTC
d_call: TRBD1; clone_size: NA; j_call: TRBJ2-7; cdr3_length: 15; v_call: TRBV9; cdr3_aa: CASSVGTGGVYEQYF; cdr3_nt: TGTGCCAGCAGCGTGGGGACAGGGGGTGTCTACGAGCAGTACTTC
d_call: TRBD2; clone_size: NA; j_call: TRBJ2-7; cdr3_length: 17; v_call: TRBV7-9; cdr3_aa: CASSSLGLAAPLYEQYF; cdr3_nt: TGTGCCAGCAGCTCCCTCGGACTAGCGGCGCCCCTCTACGAGCAGTACTTC
d_call: TRBD2; clone_size: NA; j_call: TRBJ2-2; cdr3_length: 15; v_call: TRBV7-7; cdr3_aa: CASSLARGYTGELFF; cdr3_nt: TGTGCCAGCAGCTTAGCGCGGGGGTACACCGGGGAGCTGTTTTTT
d_call: TRBD1; clone_size: NA; j_call: TRBJ1-6; cdr3_length: 19; v_call: TRBV19; cdr3_aa: CASSSVPQIGQARISPLHF; cdr3_nt: TGTGCCAGTAGTTCCGTGCCACAAATAGGACAGGCTCGAATTTCACCCCTCCACTTT
d_call: TRBD1; clone_size: few; j_call: TRBJ2-2; cdr3_length: 13; v_call: TRBV6-5; cdr3_aa: CASRTGDTGELFF; cdr3_nt: TGTGCCAGCAGGACAGGGGACACCGGGGAGCTGTTTTTT
d_call: NA; clone_size: NA; j_call: TRBJ1-4; cdr3_length: 13; v_call: TRBV7-7; cdr3_aa: CASSLQPGHTLFF; cdr3_nt: TGTGCTAGCAGCTTACAACCGGGACATACCCTTTTTTTT
d_call: NA; clone_size: NA; j_call: TRBJ1-1; cdr3_length: 18; v_call: TRBV4-1; cdr3_aa: CASSQSGLLLGRSTEAFF; cdr3_nt: TGCGCCAGCAGCCAGTCGGGACTCCTCCTTGGCAGGAGCACTGAAGCTTTCTTT
d_call: NA; clone_size: once; j_call: TRBJ2-2; cdr3_length: 16; v_call: TRBV19; cdr3_aa: CASISDWGRSAGELFF; cdr3_nt: TGTGCCAGTATCTCAGACTGGGGGCGTAGCGCCGGGGAGCTGTTTTTT
d_call: TRBD1; clone_size: NA; j_call: TRBJ1-4; cdr3_length: 12; v_call: TRBV5-6; cdr3_aa: CASSPGQEKLFF; cdr3_nt: TGTGCCAGCAGCCCGGGACAGGAAAAACTGTTTTTT
d_call: NA; clone_size: NA; j_call: TRBJ2-3; cdr3_length: 15; v_call: TRBV7-8; cdr3_aa: CASSLGLEPTATQYF; cdr3_nt: TGTGCCAGCAGCCTGGGACTGGAGCCCACAGCTACGCAGTATTTT
d_call: TRBD1; clone_size: NA; j_call: TRBJ1-2; cdr3_length: 16; v_call: TRBV9; cdr3_aa: CASSRVPDRPSYGYTF; cdr3_nt: TGTGCCAGCAGCCGGGTCCCGGACAGGCCATCCTATGGCTACACCTTC
d_call: TRBD1; clone_size: once; j_call: TRBJ2-1; cdr3_length: 19; v_call: TRBV7-9; cdr3_aa: CASSLWAGTGFRSYNEQFF; cdr3_nt: TGTGCCAGCAGCTTATGGGCCGGGACAGGTTTTAGGTCCTACAATGAGCAGTTCTTC
d_call: NA; clone_size: once; j_call: TRBJ1-1; cdr3_length: 12; v_call: TRBV28; cdr3_aa: CASSFQGTRAFF; cdr3_nt: TGTGCCAGCAGTTTCCAGGGAACGCGAGCTTTCTTT
d_call: TRBD1; clone_size: NA; j_call: TRBJ1-1; cdr3_length: 13; v_call: TRBV6-5; cdr3_aa: CASSLTGDTEAFF; cdr3_nt: TGTGCCAGCAGTCTGACAGGGGACACTGAAGCTTTCTTT
d_call: TRBD1; clone_size: NA; j_call: TRBJ2-7; cdr3_length: 16; v_call: TRBV6-6; cdr3_aa: CASSYSPRDRGYEQYF; cdr3_nt: TGTGCCAGCAGTTACTCGCCCCGGGACAGGGGTTACGAGCAGTACTTC
d_call: TRBD1; clone_size: NA; j_call: TRBJ1-2; cdr3_length: 14; v_call: TRBV2; cdr3_aa: CASSQQGMRYGYTF; cdr3_nt: TGTGCCAGCAGCCAACAGGGGATGCGGTATGGCTACACCTTC
d_call: NA; clone_size: once; j_call: TRBJ2-5; cdr3_length: 13; v_call: TRBV5-1; cdr3_aa: CASSLYAQETQYF; cdr3_nt: TGCGCCAGCAGCTTGTACGCGCAAGAGACCCAGTACTTC
d_call: NA; clone_size: NA; j_call: TRBJ2-7; cdr3_length: 13; v_call: TRBV11-3; cdr3_aa: CASSQGAVYEQYF; cdr3_nt: TGTGCCAGCAGCCAAGGGGCAGTCTACGAGCAGTACTTC